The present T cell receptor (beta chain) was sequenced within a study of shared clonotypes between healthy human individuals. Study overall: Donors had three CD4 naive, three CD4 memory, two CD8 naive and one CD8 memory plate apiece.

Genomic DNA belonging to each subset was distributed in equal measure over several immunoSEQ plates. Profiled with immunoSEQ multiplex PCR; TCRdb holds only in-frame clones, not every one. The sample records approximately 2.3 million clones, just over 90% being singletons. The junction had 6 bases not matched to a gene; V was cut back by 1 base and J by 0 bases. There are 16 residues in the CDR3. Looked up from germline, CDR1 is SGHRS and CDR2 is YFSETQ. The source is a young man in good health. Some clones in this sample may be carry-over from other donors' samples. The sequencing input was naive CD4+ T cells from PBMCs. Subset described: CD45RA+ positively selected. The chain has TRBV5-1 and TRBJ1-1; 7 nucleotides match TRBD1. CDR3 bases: TGCGCCAGCAGCTTGAACCCGACAGGGCTGAACACTGAAGCTTTCTTT. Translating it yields CASSLNPTGLNTEAFF.